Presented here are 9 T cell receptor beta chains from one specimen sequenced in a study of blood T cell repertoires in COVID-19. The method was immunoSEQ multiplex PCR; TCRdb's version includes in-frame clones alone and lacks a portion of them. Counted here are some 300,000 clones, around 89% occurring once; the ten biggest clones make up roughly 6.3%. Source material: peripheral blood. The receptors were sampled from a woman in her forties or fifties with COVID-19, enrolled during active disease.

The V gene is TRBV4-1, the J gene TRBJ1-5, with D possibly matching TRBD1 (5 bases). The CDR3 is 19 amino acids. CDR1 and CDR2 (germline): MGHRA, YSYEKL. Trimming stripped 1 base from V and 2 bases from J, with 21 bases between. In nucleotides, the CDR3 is TGCGCCAGCAGCCAAGGGGGTGCCAGTAGACAGTGGCGCAATCAGCCCCAGCATTTT. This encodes CASSQGGASRQWRNQPQHF.

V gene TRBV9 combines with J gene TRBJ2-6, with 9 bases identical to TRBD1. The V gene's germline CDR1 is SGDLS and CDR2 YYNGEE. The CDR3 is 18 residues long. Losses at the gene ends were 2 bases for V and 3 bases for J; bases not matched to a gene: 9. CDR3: CASSVFGDRVSGANVLTF. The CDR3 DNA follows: TGTGCCAGCAGCGTCTTCGGGGACAGGGTTAGTGGGGCCAACGTCCTGACTTTC.

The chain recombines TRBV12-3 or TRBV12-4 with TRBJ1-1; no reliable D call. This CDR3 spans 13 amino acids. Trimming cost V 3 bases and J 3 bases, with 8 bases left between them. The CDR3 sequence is CASSFMLYTEAFF. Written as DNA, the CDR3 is TGTGCCAGCAGTTTTATGTTGTACACTGAAGCTTTCTTT.

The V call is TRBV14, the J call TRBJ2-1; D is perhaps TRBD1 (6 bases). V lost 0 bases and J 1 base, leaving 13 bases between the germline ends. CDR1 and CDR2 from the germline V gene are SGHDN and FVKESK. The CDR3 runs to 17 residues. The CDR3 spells CASSQDWGRLSYNEQFF. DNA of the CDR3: TGTGCCAGCAGCCAAGATTGGGGGCGCCTTTCCTACAATGAGCAGTTCTTC.

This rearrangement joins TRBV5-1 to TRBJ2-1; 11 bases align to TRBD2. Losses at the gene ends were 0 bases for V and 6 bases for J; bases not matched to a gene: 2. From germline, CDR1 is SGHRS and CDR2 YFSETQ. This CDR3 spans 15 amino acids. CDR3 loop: CASSLEGLAGNEQFF. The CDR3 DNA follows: TGCGCCAGCAGCTTGGAAGGACTAGCGGGCAATGAGCAGTTCTTC.

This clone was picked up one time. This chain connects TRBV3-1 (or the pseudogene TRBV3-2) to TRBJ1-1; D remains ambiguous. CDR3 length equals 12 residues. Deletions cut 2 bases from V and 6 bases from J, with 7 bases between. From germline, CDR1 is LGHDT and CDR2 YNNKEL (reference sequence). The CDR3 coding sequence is TGTGCCAGCAGCCAACGGGGTCCTGAAGCTTTCTTT. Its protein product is CASSQRGPEAFF.

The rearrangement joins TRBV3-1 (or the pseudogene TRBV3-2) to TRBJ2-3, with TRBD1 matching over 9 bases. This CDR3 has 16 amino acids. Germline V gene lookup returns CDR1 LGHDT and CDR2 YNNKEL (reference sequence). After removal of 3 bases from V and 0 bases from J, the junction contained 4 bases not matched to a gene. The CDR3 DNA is TGTGCCAGCAGCCAGAACAGGGGGCTAAGCACAGATACGCAGTATTTT. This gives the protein CASSQNRGLSTDTQYF.

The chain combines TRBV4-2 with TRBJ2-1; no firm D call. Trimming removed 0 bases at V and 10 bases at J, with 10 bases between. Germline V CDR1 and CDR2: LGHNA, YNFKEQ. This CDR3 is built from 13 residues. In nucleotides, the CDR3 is TGTGCCAGCAGCCAAGACGAGTGGCGGGAGCAGTTCTTC. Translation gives CASSQDEWREQFF.

CDR3 amino acids: CASSLVGGSSYNEQFF. The CDR3 nucleotides are TGTGCCAGCAGCTTAGTCGGTGGGAGCTCCTACAATGAGCAGTTCTTC. V is TRBV7-2 and J is TRBJ2-1, with a weak D call TRBD2 (5 bases). Germline CDR1 is SGHTA and CDR2 is FQGNSA. CDR3 length equals 16 residues. V dropped 1 base and J dropped 0 bases, with 10 bases sitting between them.